A single sample gave rise to the 21 T cell receptor beta chains below, sequenced in a study of T cell responses to AZD1222 COVID-19 vaccine. Using immunoSEQ multiplex PCR, the repertoire was profiled, and TCRdb retains in-frame clones only, with some absent. The sample includes roughly 100,000 clones, about 81% of them seen just once. Sequencing used peripheral blood, obtained 28 days after the second AZD1222 dose. The source is an adult who received the AZD1222 COVID-19 vaccine.

The chain links TRBV19 to TRBJ2-1; a possible D gene is TRBD1 (5 bases). This CDR3 region has 14 residues. Trimming cost V 4 bases and J 7 bases, with 14 bases left between them. CDR1 is LNHDA, CDR2 SQIVND, per germline (reference sequence). The CDR3 nucleotides are TGTGCCAGTAGTACCGGGCAGGGTGCGAATGAGCAGTTCTTC. Amino acid sequence: CASSTGQGANEQFF. Filled out from reference TRBV19 and TRBJ2-1, the complete variable domain reads DGGITQSPKYLFRKEGQNVTLSCEQNLNHDAMYWYRQDPGQGLRLIYYSQIVNDFQKGDIAEGYSVSREKKESFPLTVTSAQKNPTAFYLCASSTGQGANEQFFGPGTRLTVL.

The chain employs TRBV7-7 and TRBJ2-2, with D possibly TRBD2 on 6 matching bases. The V gene lost 3 bases and the J gene lost 5 bases, with 13 bases spanning the gap. The V gene's germline CDR1 is SSHAT and CDR2 FNYEAQ (reference sequence). The CDR3 has 15 residues. DNA of the CDR3: TGTGCCAGCAGCTTGGGACTCTCGGAAACCGGGGAGCTGTTTTTT. Translated: CASSLGLSETGELFF.

The chain has TRBV14 and TRBJ1-3; D gene uncertain. The CDR3 has 14 amino acids. The V end was cut by 4 bases, the J end by 0 bases, with 7 bases between. Germline values: CDR1 SGHDN, CDR2 FVKESK. CDR3 in DNA: TGTGCCAGCAGCCGTTCAAGCTCTGGAAACACCATATATTTT. The encoded protein is CASSRSSSGNTIYF.

The chain combines TRBV7-9 with TRBJ2-3; D not resolved. Trimming removed 1 base at V and 6 bases at J, with 11 bases between. CDR1 is SEHNR, CDR2 FQNEAQ, per germline (reference sequence). CDR3 length: 14 residues. This CDR3 reads CASSLGLVGDTQYF. The CDR3 DNA is TGTGCCAGCAGCTTAGGGCTGGTGGGGGATACGCAGTATTTT.

V gene TRBV5-1 combines with J gene TRBJ1-1; tentatively, D is TRBD1 (6 bases). CDR3 length: 15 residues. The V end lost 0 bases, the J end lost 1 base, and 10 bases lay between the germline ends. From germline, CDR1 is SGHRS and CDR2 YFSETQ. The CDR3 DNA reads as TGCGCCAGCAGCTTGGTGGGGGGGCCGAACACTGAAGCTTTCTTT. This sequence encodes CASSLVGGPNTEAFF.

V and J are TRBV20-1 and TRBJ2-5, with D hard to call. The CDR3 has 10 residues. The V gene lost 6 bases and the J gene lost 5 bases, with 7 bases spanning the gap. CDR1 DFQATT and CDR2 SNEGSKA come from the germline V gene (reference sequence). CDR3: CSAIGETQYF. The CDR3 DNA reads as TGCAGTGCCATTGGGGAGACCCAGTACTTC.

The CDR3 nucleotides are TGTGCCAGCAGCTCACGACAGCGCTACGAGCAGTACTTC. Protein sequence: CASSSRQRYEQYF. This chain links TRBV7-8 with TRBJ2-7; possible D gene TRBD1, 5 bases. This CDR3 has 13 residues. CDR1 is SGHVS, CDR2 FQNEAQ, per germline. V lost 4 bases and J lost 3, with 10 bases in between. The variable domain in full, with the rest retrieved from reference TRBV7-8 and TRBJ2-7, is GAGVSQSPRYKVAKRGQDVALRCDPISGHVSLFWYQQALGQGPEFLTYFQNEAQLDKSGLPSDRFFAERPEGSVSTLKIQRTQQEDSAVYLCASSSRQRYEQYFGPGTRLTVT.

This clone was counted between two and nine times. V is TRBV5-6 and J is TRBJ1-2; TRBD1 matches 7 bases. J lost 3 bases, V lost 3 bases, and 11 bases had no gene match. CDR3 length: 16 residues. CDR1 is SGHDT and CDR2 is YYEEEE in the germline V gene. The CDR3 is CASSYVSTGVHYGYTF. The CDR3 bases are TGTGCCAGCAGCTACGTCTCTACAGGGGTCCACTATGGCTACACCTTC.

The gene calls are TRBV11-3 and TRBJ1-5, with a weak D call TRBD1 (6 bases). This CDR3 has 15 amino acids. Germline CDR1 and CDR2: SGHNT and YENEEA. V was trimmed by 3 bases and J by 5 bases, leaving 14 bases between them. The CDR3 region is CASSFTTGSYQPQHF. The CDR3 bases are TGTGCCAGCAGCTTTACCACAGGGTCGTATCAGCCCCAGCATTTT.

The rearrangement joins TRBV24-1 to TRBJ2-1; D not certain. This CDR3 is built from 16 residues. Germline CDR1 KGHDR, CDR2 SFDVKD. V dropped 3 bases and J dropped 5 bases, with 16 bases sitting between them. The CDR3 spells CATSDPRKDYNNEQFF. CDR3 sequence (DNA): TGTGCCACCAGTGATCCCCGGAAGGATTACAACAATGAGCAGTTCTTC.

The V call is TRBV6-5, the J call TRBJ2-1, with a tentative D call TRBD2 (5 bases). The ends were cut back, 5 bases at V and 0 bases at J, with 5 bases in the middle. The CDR3 loop spans 13 amino acids. CDR1 MNHEY and CDR2 SVGAGI come from the germline V gene. CDR3 amino acids: CASSRDSYNEQFF. For the CDR3, the DNA is TGTGCCAGCAGTCGGGACTCCTACAATGAGCAGTTCTTC.

This chain connects TRBV7-9 to TRBJ2-7, with TRBD2 as a possible D gene (6 bases). The germline gives CDR1 SEHNR, CDR2 FQNEAQ (reference sequence). The ends were cut back, 3 bases at V and 4 bases at J, with 13 bases in the middle. CDR3 length: 14 amino acids. The CDR3 bases are TGTGCCAGCAGCTTTCTGGACTACCGATACGAGCAGTACTTC. This codes for CASSFLDYRYEQYF.

V usage is TRBV19 and J usage is TRBJ2-5; D gene unclear. V gave up 3 bases and J gave up 6 bases, with 14 bases separating them. Germline CDR1 and CDR2: LNHDA and SQIVND (reference sequence). The CDR3 has 14 amino acids. The CDR3, as DNA: TGTGCCAGTAGTATGAGTGGCAGGCGGAAGACCCAGTACTTC. This gives the protein CASSMSGRRKTQYF.

V is TRBV7-9 and J is TRBJ2-5, with unresolved D. The CDR3 has 10 amino acids. Germline V gene lookup returns CDR1 SEHNR and CDR2 FQNEAQ (reference sequence). Trimming took off 5 bases at V and 6 bases at J, with 4 bases between the two ends. CDR3 nucleotides: TGTGCCAGCAGCGGGCAGACCCAGTACTTC. Translation: CASSGQTQYF.

This CDR3 is CASSFPGVNYEQYF. The CDR3 DNA sequence: TGTGCCAGCAGCTTCCCCGGGGTGAACTACGAGCAGTACTTC. V usage is TRBV5-4 and J usage is TRBJ2-7; D possibly corresponds to TRBD2 (5 bases). Germline V CDR1 and CDR2: SGHNT, YYREEE (reference sequence). Trimming pared 2 bases from V and 3 bases from J, leaving 12 bases between. The CDR3 is 14 residues long.

The chain uses TRBV29-1 and TRBJ1-2; D is possibly TRBD1 (6 bases). The V gene lost 5 bases and the J gene lost 8 bases, with 18 bases spanning the gap. From germline, CDR1 is SQVTM and CDR2 ANQGSEA. This CDR3 is 13 amino acids long. Written as DNA, the CDR3 is TGCAGCGTTCTCTTAACGAGGGGGATCGGCTACACCTTC. It encodes CSVLLTRGIGYTF.

The chain uses TRBV24-1 and TRBJ1-4; D remains unclear. Germline CDR1 reads KGHDR; CDR2 reads SFDVKD. V was clipped by 3 bases and J by 11 bases, with 9 bases between them. This CDR3 is 12 amino acids long. In nucleotides, the CDR3 is TGTGCCACCAGTGATCAAAATGGGAAACTGTTTTTT. Protein: CATSDQNGKLFF.

The V call is TRBV11-2, the J call TRBJ1-4; a possible D gene is TRBD1 (5 bases). Trimming removed 2 bases from V and 8 bases from J, with 15 bases in between. The germline V gene has CDR1 SGHAT and CDR2 FQNNGV. The CDR3 is made up of 15 amino acids. The CDR3 protein is CASSLQGGVVEKLFF. The CDR3 DNA reads as TGTGCCAGCAGCTTACAGGGAGGGGTTGTCGAAAAACTGTTTTTT.

J is TRBJ1-1 and V is TRBV19, with 7 nucleotides matching TRBD1. The CDR3 extends over 14 amino acids. J lost 1 base, V lost 3 bases, and 2 bases had no gene match. Germline lookup yields CDR1 LNHDA and CDR2 SQIVND (reference sequence). Here the CDR3 DNA reads TGTGCCAGTAGTATTGCAGGGGGGAACACTGAAGCTTTCTTT. It translates to CASSIAGGNTEAFF.

The CDR3 DNA reads TGTGCCAGCAGCCCCCACACGGTTTTGAACACTGAAGCTTTCTTT. This gives the protein CASSPHTVLNTEAFF. V usage is TRBV3-1 (or the pseudogene TRBV3-2) and J usage is TRBJ1-1; D ambiguous. The V gene's germline CDR1 is LGHDT and CDR2 YNNKEL (reference sequence). Trimming took off 4 bases at V and 0 bases at J, with 12 bases between the two ends. The length of the CDR3 is 15 residues.

This clone was counted a single time. V usage is TRBV18 and J usage is TRBJ1-2; no clear D gene. Germline V gives CDR1 KGHSH, CDR2 LQKENI. V dropped 8 bases and J dropped 4 bases, with 23 bases sitting between them. The CDR3 sequence is 16 residues long. The CDR3 DNA follows: TGTGCCAGCGAACCGGGCGGATCCGTATCAGCCTATGGCTACACCTTC. This translates into CASEPGGSVSAYGYTF.